This T cell receptor beta chain was documented in a study of spatial heterogeneity in lung cancer. Background on the study: Sequenced were any available follow-up PBMC samples, which had been obtained a median of around two years after resection.

Germline CDR1 and CDR2: SGHRS and YFSETQ. V was shortened by 0 bases and J by 6 bases, with 10 bases between the two germline ends. This CDR3 has 13 amino acids. Study conclusions and caveats: Ubiquitous expanded tumor TCRs surfaced in blood more at resection than they did at follow-up.

Regarding time point: blood at routine non-recurrence follow-up after resection. Unsorted whole RNA of tumor, nontumor lung or frozen PBMC was sequenced. Every TCR cDNA molecule carried a tag that served as a unique molecular identifier. In TCRdb, the 5' RACE reads were re-called with MiXCR into one record per CDR3 protein. Of around 110,000 distinct CDR3 sequences listed, 12% are singletons. Of note for this clonotype: The antigen is undetermined.

Sequences were derived from PBMCs, sampled at follow-up. V is TRBV5-1 and J is TRBJ2-7; possibly TRBD1 for D (5 bases). The origin of this receptor is a male donor with early-stage non-small cell lung cancer. The CDR3 nucleotides read TGCGCCAGCAGCTTGGAACCAGGGCTCGAGCAGTACTTC. This sequence encodes CASSLEPGLEQYF. The full variable domain, in which reference TRBV5-1 and TRBJ2-7 provide the parts outside the CDR3, is KAGVTQTPRYLIKTRGQQVTLSCSPISGHRSVSWYQQTPGQGLQFLFEYFSETQRNKGNFPGRFSGRQFSNSRSEMNVSTLELGDSALYLCASSLEPGLEQYFGPGTRLTVT.